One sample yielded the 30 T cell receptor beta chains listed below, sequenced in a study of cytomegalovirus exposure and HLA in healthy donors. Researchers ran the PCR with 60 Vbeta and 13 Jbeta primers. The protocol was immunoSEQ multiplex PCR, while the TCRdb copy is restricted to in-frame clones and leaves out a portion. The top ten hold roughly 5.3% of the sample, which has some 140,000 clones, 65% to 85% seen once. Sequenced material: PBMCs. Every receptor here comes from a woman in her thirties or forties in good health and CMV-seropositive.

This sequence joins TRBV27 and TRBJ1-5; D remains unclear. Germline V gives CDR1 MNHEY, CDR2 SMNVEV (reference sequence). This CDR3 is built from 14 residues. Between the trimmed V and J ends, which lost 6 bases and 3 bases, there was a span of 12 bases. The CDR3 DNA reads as TGTGCCAGCAGCTCGGGAGTCATCAATCAGCCCCAGCATTTT. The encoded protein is CASSSGVINQPQHF.

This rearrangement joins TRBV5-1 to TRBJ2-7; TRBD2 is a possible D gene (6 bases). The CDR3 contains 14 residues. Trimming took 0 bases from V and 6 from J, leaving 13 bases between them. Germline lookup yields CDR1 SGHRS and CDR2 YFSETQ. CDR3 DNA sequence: TGCGCCAGCAGCTTGGTTGGGGAGCGGGCCGAGCAGTACTTC. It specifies CASSLVGERAEQYF.

The CDR3 region has the DNA TGTGCCAGCAGCTTACGAGTCGGAAAACTGTTTTTT. It specifies CASSLRVGKLFF. The chain uses TRBV7-6 and TRBJ1-4; no clear D gene. The V gene lost 2 bases and the J gene lost 10 bases, with 8 bases spanning the gap. Germline V gives CDR1 SGHVS, CDR2 FNYEAQ. The CDR3 is 12 residues long. Full variable domain (rest looked up from reference TRBV7-6 and TRBJ1-4): GAGVSQSPRYKVTKRGQDVALRCDPISGHVSLYWYRQALGQGPEFLTYFNYEAQQDKSGLPNDRFSAERPEGSISTLTIQRTEQRDSAMYRCASSLRVGKLFFGSGTQLSVL.

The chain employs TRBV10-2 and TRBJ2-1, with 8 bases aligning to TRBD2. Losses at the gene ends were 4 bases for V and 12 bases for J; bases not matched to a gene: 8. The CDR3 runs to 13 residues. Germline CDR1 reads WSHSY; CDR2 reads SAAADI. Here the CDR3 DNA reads TGCGCCAGCAGTGCGACTAGCGCACAGGGGCAGTTCTTC. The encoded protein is CASSATSAQGQFF.

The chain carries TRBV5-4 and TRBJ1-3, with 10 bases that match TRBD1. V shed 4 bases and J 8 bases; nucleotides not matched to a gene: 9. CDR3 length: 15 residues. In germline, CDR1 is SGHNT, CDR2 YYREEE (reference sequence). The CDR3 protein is CASSPGTGEGDTIYF. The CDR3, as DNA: TGTGCCAGCAGCCCAGGGACAGGGGAAGGAGACACCATATATTTT.

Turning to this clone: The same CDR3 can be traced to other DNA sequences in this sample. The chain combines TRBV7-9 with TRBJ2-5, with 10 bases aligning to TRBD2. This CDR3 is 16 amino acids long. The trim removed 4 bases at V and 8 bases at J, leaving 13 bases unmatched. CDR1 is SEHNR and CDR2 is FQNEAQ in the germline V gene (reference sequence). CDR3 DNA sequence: TGTGCCAGCAGCTCCTCCAGGCCAGCGGGAGGGGAAACCCAGTACTTC. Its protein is CASSSSRPAGGETQYF.

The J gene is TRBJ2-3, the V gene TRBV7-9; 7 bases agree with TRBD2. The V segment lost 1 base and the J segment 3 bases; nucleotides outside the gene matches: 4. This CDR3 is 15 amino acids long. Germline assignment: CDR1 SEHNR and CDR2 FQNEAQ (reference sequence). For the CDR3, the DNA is TGTGCCAGCAGCTTAGGTGGGAGGGGAACAGATACGCAGTATTTT. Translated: CASSLGGRGTDTQYF.

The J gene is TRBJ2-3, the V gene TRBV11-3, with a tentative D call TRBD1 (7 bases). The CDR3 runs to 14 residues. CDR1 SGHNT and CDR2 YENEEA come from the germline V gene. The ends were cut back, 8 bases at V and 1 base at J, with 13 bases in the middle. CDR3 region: CASRRGTGTDTQYF. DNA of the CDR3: TGTGCCAGCCGCCGGGGGACAGGCACAGATACGCAGTATTTT.

The CDR3 coding sequence is TGTGCCAGCAGTTTATATGGGAGCTCCTACGAGCAGTACTTC. Protein sequence: CASSLYGSSYEQYF. The gene calls are TRBV27 and TRBJ2-7, with a tentative D call TRBD2 (5 bases). Trimming removed 1 base from V and 0 bases from J, with 7 bases in between. Germline loops: CDR1 MNHEY, CDR2 SMNVEV (reference sequence). The CDR3 is made up of 14 amino acids.

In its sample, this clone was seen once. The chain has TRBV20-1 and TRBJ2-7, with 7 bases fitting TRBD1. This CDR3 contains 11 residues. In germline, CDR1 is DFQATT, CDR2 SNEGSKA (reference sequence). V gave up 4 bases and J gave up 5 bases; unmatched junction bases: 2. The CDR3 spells CSATGGDEQYF. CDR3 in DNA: TGCAGTGCTACAGGGGGAGACGAGCAGTACTTC.

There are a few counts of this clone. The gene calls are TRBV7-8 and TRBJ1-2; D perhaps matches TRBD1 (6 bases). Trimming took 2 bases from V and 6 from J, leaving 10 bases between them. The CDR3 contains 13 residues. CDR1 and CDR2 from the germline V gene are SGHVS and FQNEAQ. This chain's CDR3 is CASSLSGADGYTF. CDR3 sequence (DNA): TGTGCCAGCAGCTTATCAGGGGCAGATGGCTACACCTTC.

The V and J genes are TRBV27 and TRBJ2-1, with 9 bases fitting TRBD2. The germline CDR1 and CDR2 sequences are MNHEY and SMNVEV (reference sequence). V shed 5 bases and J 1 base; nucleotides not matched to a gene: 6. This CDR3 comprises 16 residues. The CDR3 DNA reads TGTGCCAGCAGTACTTATAGCGGGAGTTCCTACAATGAGCAGTTCTTC. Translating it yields CASSTYSGSSYNEQFF.

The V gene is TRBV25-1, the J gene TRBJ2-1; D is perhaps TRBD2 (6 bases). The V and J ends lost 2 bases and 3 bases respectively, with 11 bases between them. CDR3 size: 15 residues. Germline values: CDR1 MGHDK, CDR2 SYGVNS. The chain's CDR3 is CASSEGGLVYNEQFF. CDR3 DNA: TGTGCCAGCAGTGAAGGGGGACTCGTCTACAATGAGCAGTTCTTC.

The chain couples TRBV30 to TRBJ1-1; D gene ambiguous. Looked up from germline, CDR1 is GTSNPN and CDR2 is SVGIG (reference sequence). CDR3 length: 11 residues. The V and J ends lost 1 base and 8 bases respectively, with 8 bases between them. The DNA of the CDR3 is TGTGCCTGGAGTGGGGCCGAGGAAGCTTTCTTT. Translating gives CAWSGAEEAFF.

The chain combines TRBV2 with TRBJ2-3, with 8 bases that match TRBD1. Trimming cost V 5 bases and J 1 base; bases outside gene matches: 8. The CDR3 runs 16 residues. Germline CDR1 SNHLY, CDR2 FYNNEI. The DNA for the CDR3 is TGTGCCAGCAGTCCCGGCCGACAGGGGCGCACAGATACGCAGTATTTT. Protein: CASSPGRQGRTDTQYF.

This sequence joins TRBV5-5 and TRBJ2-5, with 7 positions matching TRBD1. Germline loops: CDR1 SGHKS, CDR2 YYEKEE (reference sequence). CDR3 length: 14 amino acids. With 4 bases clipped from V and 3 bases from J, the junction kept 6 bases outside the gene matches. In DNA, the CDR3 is TGTGCCAGCAGCAAGCCGACAGGGAAAGAGACCCAGTACTTC. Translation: CASSKPTGKETQYF.

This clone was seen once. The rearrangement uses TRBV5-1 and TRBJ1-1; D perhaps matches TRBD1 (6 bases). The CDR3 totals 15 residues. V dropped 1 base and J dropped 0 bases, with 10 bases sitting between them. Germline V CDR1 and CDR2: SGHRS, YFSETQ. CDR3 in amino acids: CASSLFGQMNTEAFF. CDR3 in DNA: TGCGCCAGCAGCTTGTTCGGACAGATGAACACTGAAGCTTTCTTT.

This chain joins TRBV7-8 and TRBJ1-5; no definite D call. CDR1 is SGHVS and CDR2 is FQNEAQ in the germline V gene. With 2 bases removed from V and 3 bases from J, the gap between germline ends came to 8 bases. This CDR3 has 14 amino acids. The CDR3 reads CASSLPGNNQPQHF. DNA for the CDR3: TGTGCCAGCAGCTTACCGGGGAACAATCAGCCCCAGCATTTT.

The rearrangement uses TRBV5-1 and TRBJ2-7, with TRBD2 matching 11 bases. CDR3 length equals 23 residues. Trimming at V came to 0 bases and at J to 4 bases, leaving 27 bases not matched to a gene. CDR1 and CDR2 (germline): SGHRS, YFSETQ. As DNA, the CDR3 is TGCGCCAGCAGCTTGGCCGACAGGAGTACTAGCGGGAGAAGGTATAGCAGCACGTACGAGCAGTACTTC. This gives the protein CASSLADRSTSGRRYSSTYEQYF.

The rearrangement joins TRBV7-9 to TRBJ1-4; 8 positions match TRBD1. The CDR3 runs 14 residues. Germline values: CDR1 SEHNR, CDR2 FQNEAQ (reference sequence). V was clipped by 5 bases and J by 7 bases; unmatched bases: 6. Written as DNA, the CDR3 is TGTGCCAGCAGCCCCGACAGGGGAGGTGAAAAACTGTTTTTT. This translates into CASSPDRGGEKLFF.

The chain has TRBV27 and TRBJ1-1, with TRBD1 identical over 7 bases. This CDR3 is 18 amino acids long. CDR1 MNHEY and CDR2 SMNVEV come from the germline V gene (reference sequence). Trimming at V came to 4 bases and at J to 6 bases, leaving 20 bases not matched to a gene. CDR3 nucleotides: TGTGCCAGCAGTTCATACTCTCACAGGGGCCACCCAAACGCTGAAGCTTTCTTT. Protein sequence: CASSSYSHRGHPNAEAFF.

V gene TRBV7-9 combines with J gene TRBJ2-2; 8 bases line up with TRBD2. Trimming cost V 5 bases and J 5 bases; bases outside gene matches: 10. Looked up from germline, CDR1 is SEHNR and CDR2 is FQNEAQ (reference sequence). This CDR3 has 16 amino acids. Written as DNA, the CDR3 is TGTGCCAGCAGCGCGGGGACTGGCGGGAGGACCGGGGAGCTGTTTTTT. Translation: CASSAGTGGRTGELFF. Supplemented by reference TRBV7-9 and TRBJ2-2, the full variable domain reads DTGVSQNPRHKITKRGQNVTFRCDPISEHNRLYWYRQTLGQGPEFLTYFQNEAQLEKSRLLSDRFSAERPKGSFSTLEIQRTEQGDSAMYLCASSAGTGGRTGELFFGEGSRLTVL.

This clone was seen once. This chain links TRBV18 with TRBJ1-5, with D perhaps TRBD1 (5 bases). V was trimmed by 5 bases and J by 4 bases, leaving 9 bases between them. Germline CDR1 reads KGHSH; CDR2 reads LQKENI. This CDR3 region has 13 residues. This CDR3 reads CASSKTENQPQHF. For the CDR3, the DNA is TGTGCCAGCTCAAAGACAGAAAATCAGCCCCAGCATTTT.

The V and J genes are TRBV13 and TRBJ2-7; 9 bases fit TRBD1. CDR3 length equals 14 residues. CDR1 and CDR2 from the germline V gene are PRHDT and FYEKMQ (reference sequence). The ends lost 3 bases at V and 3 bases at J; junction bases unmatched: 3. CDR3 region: CASSLGQGGYEQYF. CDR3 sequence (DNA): TGTGCCAGCAGCTTGGGACAGGGCGGCTACGAGCAGTACTTC. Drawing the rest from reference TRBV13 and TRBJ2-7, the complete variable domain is AAGVIQSPRHLIKEKRETATLKCYPIPRHDTVYWYQQGPGQDPQFLISFYEKMQSDKGSIPDRFSAQQFSDYHSELNMSSLELGDSALYFCASSLGQGGYEQYFGPGTRLTVT.

The CDR3 region is CASSEGGAANEKLFF. For the CDR3, the DNA is TGTGCCAGCAGTGAGGGGGGGGCGGCTAATGAAAAACTGTTTTTT. The J gene is TRBJ1-4, the V gene TRBV2, with D possibly TRBD1 on 6 matching bases. Deletions cut 3 bases from V and 3 bases from J, with 11 bases between. In germline, CDR1 is SNHLY, CDR2 FYNNEI. CDR3 size: 15 residues.

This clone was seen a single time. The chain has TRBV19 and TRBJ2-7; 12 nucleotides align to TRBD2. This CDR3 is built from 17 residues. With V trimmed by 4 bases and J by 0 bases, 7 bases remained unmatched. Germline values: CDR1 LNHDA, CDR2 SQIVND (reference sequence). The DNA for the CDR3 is TGTGCCAGTAGTACCCGACTAGCGGGAGTGTCCTCCTACGAGCAGTACTTC. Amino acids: CASSTRLAGVSSYEQYF.

The CDR3 region has the DNA TGCGCCAGCAAGACTAGCGGGACCTACGAGCAGTACTTC. The encoded protein is CASKTSGTYEQYF. V and J are TRBV5-1 and TRBJ2-7, with TRBD2 matching over 11 bases. From germline, CDR1 is SGHRS and CDR2 YFSETQ. This CDR3 region has 13 residues. Germline trimming cut 6 bases from V and 2 bases from J; bases unmatched to any gene: 1.

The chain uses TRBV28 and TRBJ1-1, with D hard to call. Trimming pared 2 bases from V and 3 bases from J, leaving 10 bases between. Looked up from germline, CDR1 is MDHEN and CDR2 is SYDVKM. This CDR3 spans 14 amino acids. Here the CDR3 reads CASSLLALDTEAFF. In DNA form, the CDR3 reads TGTGCCAGCAGTTTACTTGCGTTGGACACTGAAGCTTTCTTT. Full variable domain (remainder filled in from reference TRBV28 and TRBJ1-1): DVKVTQSSRYLVKRTGEKVFLECVQDMDHENMFWYRQDPGLGLRLIYFSYDVKMKEKGDIPEGYSVSREKKERFSLILESASTNQTSMYLCASSLLALDTEAFFGQGTRLTVV.

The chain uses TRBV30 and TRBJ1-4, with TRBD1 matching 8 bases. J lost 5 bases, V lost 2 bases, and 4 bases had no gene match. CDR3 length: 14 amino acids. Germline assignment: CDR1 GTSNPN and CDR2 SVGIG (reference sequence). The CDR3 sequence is CAWSLGTGNEKLFF. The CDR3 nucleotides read TGTGCCTGGAGTTTAGGGACAGGAAATGAAAAACTGTTTTTT. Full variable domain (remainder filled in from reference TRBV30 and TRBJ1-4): SQTIHQWPATLVQPVGSPLSLECTVEGTSNPNLYWYRQAAGRGLQLLFYSVGIGQISSEVPQNLSASRPQDRQFILSSKKLLLSDSGFYLCAWSLGTGNEKLFFGSGTQLSVL.

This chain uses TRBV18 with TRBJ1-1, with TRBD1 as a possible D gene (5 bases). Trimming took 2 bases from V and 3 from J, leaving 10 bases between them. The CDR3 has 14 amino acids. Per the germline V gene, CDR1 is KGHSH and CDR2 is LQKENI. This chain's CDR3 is CASSPIGGDTEAFF. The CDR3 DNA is TGTGCCAGCTCACCAATCGGGGGGGACACTGAAGCTTTCTTT.